The clone carrying this T cell receptor beta chain has ten or more counts. Its antigen remains unidentified. According to the study, TCR beta libraries were built with iRepertoire HTBI primers and CDR3-region Arm-PCR. From the multiplex PCR reads, TCRdb called clonotypes with MiXCR, one entry per CDR3 protein. The sample contains 400,000 to 450,000 distinct CDR3 sequences, about 16% of which appear only once. The sample is drawn from a study of regulatory T cells in long-lasting Graves disease. Time point described: newly diagnosed GD, antithyroid drugs for less than 3 months. PBMC-extracted RNA yielded the TCR library. Overall study findings and caveats: What was studied was peripheral blood only, and not thyroid tissue. Newly diagnosed Graves' patients had higher TCR diversity than persistent ones.

The length of the CDR3 is 15 residues. Looked up from germline, CDR1 is MDHEN and CDR2 is SYDVKM. V was clipped by 2 bases and J by 9 bases; unmatched bases: 4. In addition, the sample was reused for a study of T cells in Graves' hyperthyroidism and ophthalmopathy.

The sample in question was peripheral blood mononuclear cells (PBMCs), obtained at new diagnosis, from a patient treated with antithyroid drugs. The V call is TRBV28, the J call TRBJ2-3, with 14 bases identical to TRBD2. The sequence derives from a woman aged 25 to 39 with Graves disease. The DNA of the CDR3 is TGTGCCAGCAGTTTAGGGGGGACTAGCGGGAGAACGCAGTATTTT. Protein: CASSLGGTSGRTQYF.